What follows are 7 T cell receptor beta chains derived from one specimen sequenced in a study of blood T cell repertoires in COVID-19. The protocol was immunoSEQ multiplex PCR, while the TCRdb copy is restricted to in-frame clones and leaves out a portion. Found here are approximately 200,000 clones, around nine tenths of them singletons; the top ten hold roughly 2.5%. Sequencing was carried out using peripheral blood. The source of these receptors is a woman aged 60-75 years with acute or convalescent COVID-19.

V and J are TRBV21-1 and TRBJ2-3; TRBD1 reflects the table's D call only, with no check against the DNA. TRBV21-1 is a recognized pseudogene. The CDR3 length is 18 residues. The CDR3 loop is CASSNGLRDSLFTDTQYF. Here the CDR3 DNA reads TGTGCCAGCAGCAATGGCCTTAGGGACAGCCTTTTCACAGATACGCAGTATTTT.

The count of this clone is one. The chain is built from TRBV10-1 and TRBJ1-2; D perhaps matches TRBD1 (6 bases). This CDR3 is 16 amino acids long. V shed 6 bases and J shed 3 bases, with 20 bases lying between them. Per the germline V gene, CDR1 is WNHNN and CDR2 is SYGVQD (reference sequence). In DNA, the CDR3 is TGCGCCAGCAGCCCCGTATTGACGGACAGCTACTATGGCTACACCTTC. Protein sequence: CASSPVLTDSYYGYTF.

This clone was seen once. In the same sample, other DNA sequences code for this CDR3. The V and J genes are TRBV7-2 and TRBJ1-5; 7 bases are shared with TRBD1. With V trimmed by 1 base and J by 4 bases, 4 bases remained unmatched. CDR1 and CDR2 (germline): SGHTA, FQGNSA. The CDR3 is made up of 15 amino acids. The CDR3 nucleotides read TGTGCCAGCAGCTTAGATGGGACAGCAAATCAGCCCCAGCATTTT. Its protein is CASSLDGTANQPQHF. Full variable domain (missing parts from reference TRBV7-2 and TRBJ1-5): GAGVSQSPSNKVTEKGKDVELRCDPISGHTALYWYRQSLGQGLEFLIYFQGNSAPDKSGLPSDRFSAERTGGSVSTLTIQRTQQEDSAVYLCASSLDGTANQPQHFGDGTRLSIL.

The V call is TRBV5-4, the J call TRBJ2-7; TRBD2 matches at 15 bases. The germline CDR1 and CDR2 sequences are SGHNT and YYREEE (reference sequence). This CDR3 is 15 amino acids long. Unmatched junction bases numbered 4, after V lost 7 bases and J lost 2 bases. The CDR3, as DNA: TGTGCCAGCGGGGGACTAGCGGGAGGTACCTACGAGCAGTACTTC. It specifies CASGGLAGGTYEQYF. The complete variable domain, with remaining parts taken from reference TRBV5-4 and TRBJ2-7, reads ETGVTQSPTHLIKTRGQQVTLRCSSQSGHNTVSWYQQALGQGPQFIFQYYREEENGRGNFPPRFSGLQFPNYSSELNVNALELDDSALYLCASGGLAGGTYEQYFGPGTRLTVT.

The chain couples TRBV11-2 to TRBJ1-5, with 8 bases matching TRBD1. The CDR3 has 15 residues. Germline CDR1 reads SGHAT; CDR2 reads FQNNGV. Unmatched junction bases numbered 9, after V lost 5 bases and J lost 6 bases. The CDR3 region is CASSRQGWEGQPQHF. CDR3 bases: TGTGCCAGCAGCCGACAGGGGTGGGAAGGTCAGCCCCAGCATTTT.

This chain connects TRBV6-2 or TRBV6-3 to TRBJ2-1; 10 bases agree with TRBD2. Unmatched junction bases numbered 10, after V lost 6 bases and J lost 5 bases. Germline values: CDR1 MNHEY, CDR2 SVGEGT. The CDR3 covers 16 residues. CDR3 nucleotide sequence: TGTGCCAGCAGCCGCCCCCCAGCGGGAGGGAACAATGAGCAGTTCTTC. It is translated as CASSRPPAGGNNEQFF.

This rearrangement joins TRBV19 to TRBJ1-2; no reliable D call. Germline V gene data show CDR1 as LNHDA and CDR2 as SQIVND (reference sequence). The CDR3 loop spans 13 amino acids. The ends were cut back, 4 bases at V and 0 bases at J, with 6 bases in the middle. The CDR3 region has the DNA TGTGCCAGTAGTACGACTACTAACTATGGCTACACCTTC. Translation gives CASSTTTNYGYTF.